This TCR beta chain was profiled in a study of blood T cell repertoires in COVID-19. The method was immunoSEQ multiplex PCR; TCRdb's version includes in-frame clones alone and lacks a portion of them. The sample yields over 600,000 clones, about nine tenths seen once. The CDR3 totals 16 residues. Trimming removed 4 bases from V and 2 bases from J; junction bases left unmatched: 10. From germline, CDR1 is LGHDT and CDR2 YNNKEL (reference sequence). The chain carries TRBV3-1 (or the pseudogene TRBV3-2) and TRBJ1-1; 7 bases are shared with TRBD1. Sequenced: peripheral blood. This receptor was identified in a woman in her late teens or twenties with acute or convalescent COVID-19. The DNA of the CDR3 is TGTGCCAGCAGCCGTTTAAACAGGGGCGTTAACACTGAAGCTTTCTTT. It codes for CASSRLNRGVNTEAFF.